The clone carrying this TCR beta chain has only a few counts. Following extraction, RNA underwent reverse transcription to cDNA, which served as the sequencing template. Assay used: immunoSEQ multiplex PCR; TCRdb lists only in-frame clones, some missing. The sample contains hundreds of thousands of clones, 65% to 70% of which appear only once. These data are taken from a study of CD8+ T cells in alopecia areata. Germline V gene data show CDR1 as SQVTM and CDR2 as ANQGSEA. With 4 bases removed from V and 2 bases from J, the gap between germline ends came to 7 bases. CDR3 length: 12 amino acids. Source: CD4+ T cells sorted from blood, taken at week 0. The sequence came from a human donor with alopecia areata. The chain is built from TRBV29-1 and TRBJ2-3, with a possible D match to TRBD2 (6 bases). In nucleotides, the CDR3 is TGCAGCGTTGCGGGGGTCACAGATACGCAGTATTTT. Translation: CSVAGVTDTQYF.